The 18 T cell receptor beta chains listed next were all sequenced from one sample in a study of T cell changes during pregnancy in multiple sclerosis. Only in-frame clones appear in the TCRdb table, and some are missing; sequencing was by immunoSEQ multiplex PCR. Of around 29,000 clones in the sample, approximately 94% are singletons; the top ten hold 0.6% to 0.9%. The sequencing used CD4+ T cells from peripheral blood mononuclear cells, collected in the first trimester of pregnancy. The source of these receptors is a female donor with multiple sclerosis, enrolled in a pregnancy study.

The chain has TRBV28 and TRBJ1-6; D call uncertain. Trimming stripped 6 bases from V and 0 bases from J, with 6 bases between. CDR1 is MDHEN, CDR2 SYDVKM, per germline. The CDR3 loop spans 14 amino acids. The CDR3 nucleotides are TGTGCCAGCAGCCAATTCTCCTATAATTCACCCCTCCACTTT. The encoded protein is CASSQFSYNSPLHF.

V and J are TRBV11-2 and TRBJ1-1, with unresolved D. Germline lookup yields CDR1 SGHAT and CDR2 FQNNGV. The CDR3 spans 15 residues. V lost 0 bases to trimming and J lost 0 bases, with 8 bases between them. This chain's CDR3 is CASSLEGQVNTEAFF. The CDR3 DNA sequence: TGTGCCAGCAGCTTAGAAGGCCAGGTGAACACTGAAGCTTTCTTT.

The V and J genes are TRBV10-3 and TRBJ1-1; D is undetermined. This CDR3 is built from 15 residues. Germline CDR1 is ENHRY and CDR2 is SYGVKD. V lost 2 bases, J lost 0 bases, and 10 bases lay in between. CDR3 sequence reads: CAISEAGSMNTEAFF. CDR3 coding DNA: TGTGCCATCAGTGAGGCGGGCTCAATGAACACTGAAGCTTTCTTT.

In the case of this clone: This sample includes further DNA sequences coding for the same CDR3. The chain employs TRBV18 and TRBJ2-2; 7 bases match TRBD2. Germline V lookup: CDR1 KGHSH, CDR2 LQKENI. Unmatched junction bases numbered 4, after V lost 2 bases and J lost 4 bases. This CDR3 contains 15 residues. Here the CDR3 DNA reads TGTGCCAGCTCACCATCGCGGGGGTTCACCGGGGAGCTGTTTTTT. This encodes CASSPSRGFTGELFF.

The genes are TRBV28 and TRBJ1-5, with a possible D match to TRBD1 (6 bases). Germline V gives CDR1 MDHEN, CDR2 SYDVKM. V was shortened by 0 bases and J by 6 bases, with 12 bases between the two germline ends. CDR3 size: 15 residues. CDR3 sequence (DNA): TGTGCCAGCAGTTTATGGAGGGGGACGGGTCAGCCCCAGCATTTT. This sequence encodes CASSLWRGTGQPQHF.

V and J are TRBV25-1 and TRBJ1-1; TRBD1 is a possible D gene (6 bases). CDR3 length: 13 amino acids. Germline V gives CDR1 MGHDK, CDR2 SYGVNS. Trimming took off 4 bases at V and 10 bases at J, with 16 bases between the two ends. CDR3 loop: CASSVPGGQLAFF. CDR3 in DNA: TGTGCCAGCAGTGTACCGGGGGGGCAGCTAGCTTTCTTT.

The CDR3 DNA reads as TGTGCCAGCAGCTCCGGACAGGGCCTTGGGCCCCAGCATTTT. Encoded protein: CASSSGQGLGPQHF. The rearrangement joins TRBV7-2 to TRBJ1-5; 8 bases are a match to TRBD1. J was trimmed by 9 bases and V by 4 bases; bases with no gene match: 8. CDR1 is SGHTA and CDR2 is FQGNSA in the germline V gene. This CDR3 region has 14 residues. Variable domain in full (rest from reference TRBV7-2 and TRBJ1-5): GAGVSQSPSNKVTEKGKDVELRCDPISGHTALYWYRQSLGQGLEFLIYFQGNSAPDKSGLPSDRFSAERTGGSVSTLTIQRTQQEDSAVYLCASSSGQGLGPQHFGDGTRLSIL.

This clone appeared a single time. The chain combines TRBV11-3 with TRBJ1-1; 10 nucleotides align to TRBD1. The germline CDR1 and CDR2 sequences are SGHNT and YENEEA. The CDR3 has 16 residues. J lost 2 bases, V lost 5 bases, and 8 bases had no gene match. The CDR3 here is CASSVGTGDLNTEAFF. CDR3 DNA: TGTGCCAGCAGCGTCGGGACAGGGGACCTTAACACTGAAGCTTTCTTT. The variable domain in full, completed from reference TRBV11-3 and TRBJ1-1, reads EAGVVQSPRYKIIEKKQPVAFWCNPISGHNTLYWYLQNLGQGPELLIRYENEEAVDDSQLPKDRFSAERLKGVDSTLKIQPAELGDSAVYLCASSVGTGDLNTEAFFGQGTRLTVV.

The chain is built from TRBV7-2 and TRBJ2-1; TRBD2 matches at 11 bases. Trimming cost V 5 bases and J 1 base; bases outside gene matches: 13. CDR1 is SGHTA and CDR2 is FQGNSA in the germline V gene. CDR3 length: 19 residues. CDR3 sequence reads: CASSPRPSGGSFSYNEQFF. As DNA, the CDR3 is TGTGCCAGCAGCCCTAGGCCTAGCGGGGGGTCTTTTTCCTACAATGAGCAGTTCTTC.

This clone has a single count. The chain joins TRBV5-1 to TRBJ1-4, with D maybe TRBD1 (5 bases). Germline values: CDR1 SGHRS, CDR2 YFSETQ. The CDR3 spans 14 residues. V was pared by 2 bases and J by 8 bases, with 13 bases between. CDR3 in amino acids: CASSFGGSGEKLFF. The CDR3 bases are TGCGCCAGCAGCTTTGGAGGGTCAGGGGAAAAACTGTTTTTT.

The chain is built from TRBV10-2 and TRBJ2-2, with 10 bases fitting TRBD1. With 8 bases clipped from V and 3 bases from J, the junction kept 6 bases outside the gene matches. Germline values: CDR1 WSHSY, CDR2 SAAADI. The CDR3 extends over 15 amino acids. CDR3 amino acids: CASEGQGEDTGELFF. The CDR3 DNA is TGCGCCAGCGAAGGACAGGGGGAGGACACCGGGGAGCTGTTTTTT.

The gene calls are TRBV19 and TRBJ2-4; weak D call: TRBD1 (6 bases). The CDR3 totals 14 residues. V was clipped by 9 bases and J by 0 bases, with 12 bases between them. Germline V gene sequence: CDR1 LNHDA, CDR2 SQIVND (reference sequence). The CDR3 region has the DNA TGTGCCAGCAGAGACAGGCTAGCCAAAAACATTCAGTACTTC. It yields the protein CASRDRLAKNIQYF.

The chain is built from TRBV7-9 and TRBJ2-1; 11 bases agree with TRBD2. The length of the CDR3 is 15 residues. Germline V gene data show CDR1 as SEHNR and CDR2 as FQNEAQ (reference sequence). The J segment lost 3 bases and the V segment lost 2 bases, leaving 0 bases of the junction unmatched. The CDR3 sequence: CASSLLAGGYNEQFF. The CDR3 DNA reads TGTGCCAGCAGCTTACTAGCGGGGGGCTACAATGAGCAGTTCTTC. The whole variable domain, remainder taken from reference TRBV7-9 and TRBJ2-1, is DTGVSQNPRHKITKRGQNVTFRCDPISEHNRLYWYRQTLGQGPEFLTYFQNEAQLEKSRLLSDRFSAERPKGSFSTLEIQRTEQGDSAMYLCASSLLAGGYNEQFFGPGTRLTVL.

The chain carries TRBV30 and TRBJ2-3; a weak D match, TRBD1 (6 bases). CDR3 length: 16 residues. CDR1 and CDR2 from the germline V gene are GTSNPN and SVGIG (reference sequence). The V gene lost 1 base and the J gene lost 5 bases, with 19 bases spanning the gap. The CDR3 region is CAWSAGRAGVGDTQYF. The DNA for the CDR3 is TGTGCCTGGAGTGCCGGTAGGGCAGGGGTTGGAGATACGCAGTATTTT.

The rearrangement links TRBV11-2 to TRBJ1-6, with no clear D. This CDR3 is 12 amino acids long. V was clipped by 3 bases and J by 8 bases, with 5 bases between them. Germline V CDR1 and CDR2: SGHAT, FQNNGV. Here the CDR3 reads CASSFSYSPLHF. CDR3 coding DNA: TGTGCCAGCAGCTTTTCCTATTCACCCCTCCACTTT.

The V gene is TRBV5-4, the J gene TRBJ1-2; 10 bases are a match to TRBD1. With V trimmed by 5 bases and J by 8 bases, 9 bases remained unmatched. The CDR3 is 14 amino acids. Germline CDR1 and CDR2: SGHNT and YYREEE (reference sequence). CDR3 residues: CASRRTGTGVGYTF. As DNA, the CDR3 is TGTGCCAGCAGAAGAACCGGGACAGGGGTGGGCTACACCTTC.

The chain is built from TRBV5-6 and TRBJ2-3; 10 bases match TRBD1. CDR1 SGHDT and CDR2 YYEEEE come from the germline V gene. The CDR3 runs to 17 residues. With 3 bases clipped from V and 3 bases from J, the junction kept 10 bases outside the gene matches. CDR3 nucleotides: TGTGCCAGCAGCTGGGCCGGGACAGGGGTAGGGACAGATACGCAGTATTTT. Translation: CASSWAGTGVGTDTQYF.

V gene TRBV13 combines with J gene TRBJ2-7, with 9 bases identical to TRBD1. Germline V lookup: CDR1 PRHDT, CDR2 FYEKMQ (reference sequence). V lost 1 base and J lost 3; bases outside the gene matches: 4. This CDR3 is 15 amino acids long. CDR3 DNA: TGTGCCAGCAGCTTAGTAGGGACAGGGTACTACGAGCAGTACTTC. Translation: CASSLVGTGYYEQYF.